This T cell receptor (beta chain) originates from a study of blood T cell repertoires in COVID-19. For the study at large: Acute and convalescent COVID-19 specimens originated in the United States, Italy and Spain. T cells, B-cell-depleted T cells, or PBMCs supplied cDNA or gDNA.

Original handling: Amplification of reference gene primers was used by the study to estimate nucleated cell counts. Sequencing used immunoSEQ multiplex PCR; TCRdb keeps in-frame clones, though not all of them. V, J and clone size derive from that table, while D and trimming were established from the DNA sequence. Among roughly 300,000 clones listed, about 87% were seen once. Trimming shortened V by 3 bases and J by 6 bases, and 18 bases separated the two germline ends. In germline, CDR1 is LNHDA, CDR2 SQIVND (reference sequence). The CDR3 contains 15 residues. This TCR derives from a woman in her forties or fifties who had recovered from COVID-19. The chain has TRBV19 and TRBJ2-7; possible D gene TRBD2, 5 bases. Source material: peripheral blood. CDR3 loop: CASSIQDGLGGEQYF. In DNA, the CDR3 is TGTGCCAGTAGTATTCAGGACGGCCTAGGAGGCGAGCAGTACTTC.